The entry that follows covers one TCR beta chain sequence. Its target is not known. The CDR3 sequence is 15 residues long. Germline CDR1 reads LNHDA; CDR2 reads SQIVND (reference sequence). The V segment lost 7 bases and the J segment 0 bases; nucleotides outside the gene matches: 6. This entry belongs to a study of cytomegalovirus exposure and HLA in healthy donors. Study-wide context: There were around 390 genotyped donors. Of these, 81% fell in the genetic ancestry cluster associated with self-reported Caucasian donors.

The primer mix had 60 Vbeta and 13 Jbeta primers. The table came from immunoSEQ multiplex PCR; TCRdb's copy has only in-frame clones and leaves some out. The sample has 150,000 to 200,000 clones; 60% to 80% are singletons. Findings and caveats of the study: Later analysis showed most CMV-associated TCR beta chains appearing HLA-restricted.

The specimen sequenced was PBMCs. The rearrangement uses TRBV19 and TRBJ1-5, with 7 positions matching TRBD1. The receptor's source is a woman between 50 and 59 years old in good health and CMV-seropositive. CDR3 sequence: CASMEGAYSNQPQHF. The CDR3 coding sequence is TGTGCCAGTATGGAGGGGGCCTATAGCAATCAGCCCCAGCATTTT.